This entry features one T cell receptor beta chain sequence. Its antigen is still unknown. TCRdb's copy holds only in-frame clones and misses some; the assay was immunoSEQ multiplex PCR. The sample holds around 27,000 clones, about four fifths seen once. V was trimmed by 2 bases and J by 4 bases, leaving 15 bases between them. Germline V gene sequence: CDR1 SGHNT, CDR2 YYREEE (reference sequence). The CDR3 consists of 15 residues. This sample was taken from a study of T cells in narcolepsy. Study information: Enrolled donors included narcolepsy type 1 or type 2 patients and healthy controls.

Study conclusions and caveats: Reportedly, autoreactive clonotypes were serially detected in patients' blood but not controls'. HCRT-specific and TRIB2-specific autoreactive clonotypes appeared among same-patient CSF and blood CD4+ clonotypes.

This chain uses TRBV5-4 with TRBJ1-2; possible D gene TRBD1, 6 bases. Sequencing input: CD45RA- memory CD4+ T cells from PBMCs. The clonotype originates from a human donor with narcolepsy. CDR3 residues: CASSFRLQGSYGYTF. The CDR3 bases are TGTGCCAGCAGCTTCCGCTTACAGGGCTCCTATGGCTACACCTTC.